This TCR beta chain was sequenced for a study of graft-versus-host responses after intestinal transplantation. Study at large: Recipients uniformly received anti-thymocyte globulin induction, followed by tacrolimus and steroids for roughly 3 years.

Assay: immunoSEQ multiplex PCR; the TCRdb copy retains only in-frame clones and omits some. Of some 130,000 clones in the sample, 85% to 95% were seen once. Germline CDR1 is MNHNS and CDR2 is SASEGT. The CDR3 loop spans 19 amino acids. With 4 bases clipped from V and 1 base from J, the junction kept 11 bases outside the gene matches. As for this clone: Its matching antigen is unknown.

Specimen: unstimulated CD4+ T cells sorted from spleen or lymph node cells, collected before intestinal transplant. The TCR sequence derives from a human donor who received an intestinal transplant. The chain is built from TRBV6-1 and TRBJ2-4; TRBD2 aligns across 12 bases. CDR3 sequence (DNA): TGTGCCAGCAGTGTTCCGGGACTAGCGGGCCCAGGGGCCAAAAACATTCAGTACTTC. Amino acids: CASSVPGLAGPGAKNIQYF.